These 24 T cell receptor beta chains were sequenced from one sample in a study of identifying expanded T cells in peripheral blood. Some clones are missing from TCRdb's copy, which holds only in-frame ones; the method was immunoSEQ multiplex PCR. This table holds under 120,000 clones, roughly 89% found once. The sequencing sample was made of blood. The source of these receptors is a person aged 18 to 69 in good health.

The chain has TRBV5-4 and TRBJ2-2; weak D call: TRBD2 (6 bases). The CDR3 has 16 residues. Trimming shortened V by 4 bases and J by 0 bases, and 13 bases separated the two germline ends. The germline CDR1 and CDR2 sequences are SGHNT and YYREEE (reference sequence). The CDR3: CASSRDPGANTGELFF. DNA of the CDR3: TGTGCCAGCAGCCGGGATCCGGGGGCGAACACCGGGGAGCTGTTTTTT.

This chain connects TRBV18 to TRBJ1-1; D remains unclear. Germline V gene data show CDR1 as KGHSH and CDR2 as LQKENI. Trimming took 11 bases from V and 1 from J, leaving 8 bases between them. There are 11 residues in the CDR3. CDR3 sequence: CASGGNTEAFF. The CDR3 DNA follows: TGTGCCTCGGGCGGGAACACTGAAGCTTTCTTT.

This chain connects TRBV6-5 to TRBJ2-3; 8 positions match TRBD2. Trimming at V came to 7 bases and at J to 4 bases, leaving 4 bases not matched to a gene. The CDR3 contains 13 residues. Germline V gene lookup returns CDR1 MNHEY and CDR2 SVGAGI. CDR3 residues: CASTGLAPDTQYF. In nucleotides, the CDR3 is TGTGCCAGCACCGGACTAGCCCCAGATACGCAGTATTTT.

Only one count was recorded for this clone. The DNA for the CDR3 is TGTGCCATCAGAGAGCCGGGAGGGTACGAGCAGTACTTC. Protein product: CAIREPGGYEQYF. The chain joins TRBV10-3 to TRBJ2-5; 8 positions match TRBD2. The better agreement between TRBJ2-7 and the DNA end casts doubt on the J call. CDR3 length: 13 residues. From germline, CDR1 is ENHRY and CDR2 SYGVKD.

The V gene is TRBV6-5, the J gene TRBJ1-2; D is undetermined. Between the trimmed V and J ends, which lost 6 bases and 6 bases, there was a span of 17 bases. The CDR3 is made up of 14 amino acids. The germline V gene encodes CDR1 MNHEY and CDR2 SVGAGI. The CDR3 sequence: CASRSTGPGDGYTF. CDR3 bases: TGTGCCAGCAGAAGCACCGGTCCCGGCGATGGCTACACCTTC.

This chain joins TRBV6-9 and TRBJ1-6, with D perhaps TRBD1 (5 bases). CDR1 is MNHGY and CDR2 is SVAAGI in the germline V gene. The CDR3 is made up of 14 amino acids. V lost 5 bases to trimming and J lost 9 bases, with 14 bases between them. The CDR3 DNA sequence: TGTGCCAGCAGTCGGGACCTCGTGGCTTCACCCCTCCACTTT. This encodes CASSRDLVASPLHF.

This chain links TRBV4-3 with TRBJ2-5; the match to TRBD2 covers 9 bases. Near its end, the DNA agrees better with TRBJ2-7, so the J call may be wrong. CDR3 length: 16 residues. CDR1 and CDR2 (germline): LGHNA, YSLEER. The CDR3, as DNA: TGCGCCAGCAGCCAAGATGGGCTAGCGGGGACCTACGAGCAGTACTTC. It specifies CASSQDGLAGTYEQYF.

This chain uses TRBV29-1 with TRBJ1-1, with no clear D. Deletions cut 5 bases from V and 7 bases from J, with 11 bases between. CDR1 is SQVTM, CDR2 ANQGSEA, per germline. The CDR3 is 11 amino acids. CDR3 sequence: CSVHTWIEAFF. In DNA form, the CDR3 reads TGCAGCGTTCATACATGGATTGAAGCTTTCTTT. The whole variable domain, remainder taken from reference TRBV29-1 and TRBJ1-1, is SAVISQKPSRDICQRGTSLTIQCQVDSQVTMMFWYRQQPGQSLTLIATANQGSEATYESGFVIDKFPISRPNLTFSTLTVSNMSPEDSSIYLCSVHTWIEAFFGQGTRLTVV.

The chain employs TRBV6-5 and TRBJ1-1; D is ambiguous. The CDR3 extends over 14 amino acids. Germline CDR1 MNHEY, CDR2 SVGAGI. V lost 0 bases to trimming and J lost 3 bases, with 8 bases between them. The CDR3 is CASSYSPGDTEAFF. The CDR3 region has the DNA TGTGCCAGCAGTTACTCTCCTGGGGACACTGAAGCTTTCTTT.

The V call is TRBV21-1, the J call TRBJ1-4; TRBD1 is the table's D call and was not checked against the DNA. TRBV21-1 is designated a pseudogene. The length of the CDR3 is 15 residues. The DNA for the CDR3 is TGTGCCAGCAGCAAACCGGGACAGGGGGATGAAAAACTGTTTTTT. Amino acid sequence: CASSKPGQGDEKLFF.

The chain uses TRBV28 and TRBJ1-2, with D unresolved. Germline-derived CDR1 and CDR2 are MDHEN and SYDVKM. Trimming stripped 2 bases from V and 5 bases from J, with 12 bases between. The CDR3 totals 14 residues. The CDR3 nucleotides are TGTGCCAGCAGTTTACGGCCAGGTCATTATGGCTACACCTTC. This codes for CASSLRPGHYGYTF.

The chain recombines TRBV5-6 with TRBJ2-7, with D hard to call. Germline V gene data show CDR1 as SGHDT and CDR2 as YYEEEE. Deletions cut 6 bases from V and 4 bases from J, with 23 bases between. The CDR3 is 16 amino acids. The CDR3 loop is CASTLGFPSREYEQYF. The DNA of the CDR3 is TGTGCCAGCACCCTCGGGTTTCCAAGCCGAGAATACGAGCAGTACTTC.

The CDR3 loop reads CASSRQTGGLGNEQFF. DNA of the CDR3: TGTGCCAGCAGCCGACAGACCGGTGGACTAGGGAATGAGCAGTTCTTC. The chain uses TRBV16 and TRBJ2-1; 7 bases are shared with TRBD2. Trimming cost V 4 bases and J 7 bases; bases outside gene matches: 13. The CDR3 loop spans 16 amino acids. CDR1 and CDR2 (germline): KGHSY, FQNENV.

The chain joins TRBV19 to TRBJ1-5; D remains ambiguous. CDR3 size: 15 residues. Germline CDR1 reads LNHDA; CDR2 reads SQIVND (reference sequence). Trimming stripped 5 bases from V and 0 bases from J, with 11 bases between. The CDR3: CASSVTDYSNQPQHF. CDR3 nucleotides: TGTGCCAGTAGTGTTACCGATTATAGCAATCAGCCCCAGCATTTT.

The chain employs TRBV13 and TRBJ1-4; a weak D match, TRBD1 (5 bases). This CDR3 region has 12 residues. CDR1 is PRHDT, CDR2 FYEKMQ, per germline (reference sequence). Deletions cut 8 bases from V and 6 bases from J, with 10 bases between. CDR3 amino acids: CASRRGDEKLFF. The CDR3 DNA sequence: TGTGCCAGCCGACGGGGGGATGAAAAACTGTTTTTT.

The chain combines TRBV7-2 with TRBJ1-2; no firm D call. The CDR3 has 12 amino acids. V lost 5 bases and J 4 bases, leaving 8 bases between the germline ends. The V gene's germline CDR1 is SGHTA and CDR2 FQGNSA. The CDR3: CASSGVSYGYTF. Written as DNA, the CDR3 is TGTGCCAGCAGCGGGGTTTCCTATGGCTACACCTTC.

The CDR3 coding sequence is TGTGCCAGCAGTATGGAATCAATAGGCAATCAGCCCCAGCATTTT. This translates into CASSMESIGNQPQHF. The chain employs TRBV6-1 and TRBJ1-5; D not resolved. The V end was cut by 5 bases, the J end by 2 bases, with 13 bases between. The CDR3 extends over 15 amino acids. CDR1 and CDR2 (germline): MNHNS, SASEGT.

The chain combines TRBV9 with TRBJ2-7; 9 bases match TRBD2. Trimming at V came to 3 bases and at J to 0 bases, leaving 7 bases not matched to a gene. CDR1 and CDR2 (germline): SGDLS, YYNGEE. This CDR3 comprises 16 residues. The CDR3 bases are TGTGCCAGCAGCGCGGACGGGACTAGCCCCTCCTACGAGCAGTACTTC. This codes for CASSADGTSPSYEQYF.

V is TRBV6-6 and J is TRBJ2-5; TRBD2 might be the D (6 bases). Germline V gene sequence: CDR1 MNHNY, CDR2 SVGAGI (reference sequence). The V gene lost 5 bases and the J gene lost 5 bases, with 18 bases spanning the gap. The CDR3 consists of 15 residues. CDR3 sequence: CASSNSGLSGETQYF. Written as DNA, the CDR3 is TGTGCCAGCAGTAATTCGGGACTTTCGGGGGAGACCCAGTACTTC.

This clone was detected only once. This chain connects TRBV4-1 to TRBJ1-5, with TRBD1 identical over 8 bases. CDR1 is MGHRA, CDR2 YSYEKL, per germline. The CDR3 sequence is 17 residues long. Trimming at V came to 1 base and at J to 0 bases, leaving 5 bases not matched to a gene. DNA of the CDR3: TGCGCCAGCAGCCAAGGGACAGGGCCCTATAGCAATCAGCCCCAGCATTTT. Translating it yields CASSQGTGPYSNQPQHF.

This clone occurred a few times. The chain joins TRBV11-2 to TRBJ2-3; 7 nucleotides agree with TRBD2. After removal of 3 bases from V and 6 bases from J, the junction contained 9 bases not matched to a gene. The CDR3 extends over 15 amino acids. CDR1 and CDR2 from the germline V gene are SGHAT and FQNNGV. The CDR3 region is CASSLVVAGSDTQYF. The CDR3 nucleotides are TGTGCCAGCAGCTTGGTGGTAGCGGGTTCTGATACGCAGTATTTT.

This rearrangement joins TRBV12-1 to TRBJ2-1; the table's D call, TRBD2, has no DNA check behind it. TRBV12-1 is reported as a pseudogene. The CDR3 runs to 15 residues. The CDR3 nucleotides are TGTGCCAGCAGCTCAACTTCGACTGACTACAATGAGCAGTTCTTC. Protein: CASSSTSTDYNEQFF.

The genes are TRBV6-5 and TRBJ2-7, with no clear D. V dropped 5 bases and J dropped 0 bases, with 11 bases sitting between them. Germline loops: CDR1 MNHEY, CDR2 SVGAGI. The CDR3 covers 14 residues. DNA for the CDR3: TGTGCCAGCAGTCCCTCGCCGTTCTCCTACGAGCAGTACTTC. Its protein product is CASSPSPFSYEQYF.

This chain links TRBV6-4 with TRBJ2-1; D possibly corresponds to TRBD2 (6 bases). The CDR3 length is 13 residues. V was shortened by 4 bases and J by 7 bases, with 11 bases between the two germline ends. The germline CDR1 and CDR2 sequences are MRHNA and SNTAGT. The CDR3 loop reads CASSGPGGNEQFF. CDR3 bases: TGTGCCAGCAGTGGGCCCGGAGGGAATGAGCAGTTCTTC.